The sequence of this TCR beta chain was determined in a study of T cells in Graves' hyperthyroidism and ophthalmopathy. The study's findings and limits: Blood also held most thyroid clonotypes expanded beyond 0.001.

This clonotype has at least ten counts. Its antigen is not identified. Amplification targeted TCR beta CDR3 regions from RNA transcripts. The study used the HTBI primer set for a first-round RT-PCR of the TCR CDR3. A single record per CDR3 protein comes from TCRdb applying MiXCR to the multiplex PCR reads. This repertoire shows under 300,000 distinct CDR3 sequences, nearly 15% found once; its top ten account for roughly 31%. V was trimmed by 5 bases and J by 5 bases, leaving 15 bases between them. The CDR3 runs to 14 residues. Per germline, CDR1 SGHVS and CDR2 FQNEAQ. The sequence came from a woman aged 45-65 years with Graves' hyperthyroidism that later progressed to Graves' ophthalmopathy. This rearrangement joins TRBV7-8 to TRBJ2-5; D is undetermined. Sequenced: blood. The CDR3 region is CASSKGPVTETQYF. For the CDR3, the DNA is TGTGCCAGCAGCAAGGGTCCAGTAACGGAGACCCAGTACTTC.